These T cell receptor beta chains were read from a single sample in a study of blood T cell repertoires in COVID-19. Only in-frame clones appear in the TCRdb table, and some are missing; sequencing was by immunoSEQ multiplex PCR. The sample has 90,000 to 100,000 clones, roughly 82% seen once. The material sequenced was peripheral blood. The receptors shown here come from a man in his 60s with acute or convalescent COVID-19. The CDR3 runs from the conserved cysteine through the conserved F or W. A D gene is named only where the DNA matches it firmly. A clone size is listed for some rows: how often the clone was seen (once, few, many), or a class if it is expanded.

TRBV5-1	-	TRBJ2-1	-	CASSLTQEKGHNEQFF	TGCGCCAGCAGCTTAACACAGGAGAAGGGGCACAATGAGCAGTTCTTC
TRBV3-1/TRBV3-2	-	TRBJ1-3	-	CASSQAQGSGNTIYF	TGTGCCAGCAGCCAAGCCCAGGGCTCTGGAAACACCATATATTTT
TRBV28	-	TRBJ1-4	-	CASSFYGNAANEKLFF	TGTGCCAGCAGTTTTTACGGGAACGCTGCTAATGAAAAACTGTTTTTT
TRBV5-5	-	TRBJ1-1	-	CASSFGAQSTEAFF	TGTGCCAGCAGCTTTGGGGCGCAGAGTACTGAAGCTTTCTTT
TRBV5-6	-	TRBJ2-3	-	CASSTLGPGDTDTQYF	TGTGCCAGCAGCACCCTGGGTCCAGGGGACACAGATACGCAGTATTTT
TRBV7-8	-	TRBJ1-1	-	CASSNPIRGNTEAFF	TGTGCCAGCAGCAACCCAATACGGGGGAACACTGAAGCTTTCTTT
TRBV5-8	-	TRBJ2-5	TRBD1	CASSRAGQGSQTQYF	TGTGCCAGCAGCCGTGCGGGACAGGGTAGCCAGACCCAGTACTTC
TRBV5-1	-	TRBJ2-2	-	CASSPTLAFTGELFF	TGCGCCAGCAGCCCTACGCTAGCGTTCACCGGGGAGCTGTTTTTT
TRBV9	-	TRBJ2-1	-	CASSRTIRNSYNEQFF	TGTGCCAGCAGCCGGACTATACGAAACTCCTACAATGAGCAGTTCTTC
TRBV7-2	few	TRBJ1-3	-	CASSLLGNTIYF	TGTGCCAGCAGCTTATTAGGAAACACCATATATTTT
TRBV7-8	-	TRBJ1-5	TRBD1	CASSTRGTGSPPQHF	TGTGCCAGCAGTACTAGAGGGACAGGGAGTCCGCCCCAGCATTTT
TRBV3-1/TRBV3-2	-	TRBJ2-2	-	CASSFRQRNTGELFF	TGTGCCAGCAGCTTCAGACAGAGGAACACCGGGGAGCTGTTTTTT
TRBV14	-	TRBJ1-1	-	CASSPPGMNTEAFF	TGTGCCAGCAGCCCACCGGGAATGAACACTGAAGCTTTCTTT
TRBV5-5	-	TRBJ1-2	TRBD1	CASSLPNRDRGIYGYTF	TGTGCCAGCAGCTTACCAAACCGGGACAGGGGGATCTATGGCTACACCTTC
TRBV19	-	TRBJ1-5	TRBD1	CASSVGTGRQPQHF	TGTGCCAGTAGTGTGGGGACAGGGCGTCAGCCCCAGCATTTT
TRBV28	once	TRBJ1-6	TRBD1	CASSLWGDRGPENSPLHF	TGTGCCAGCAGTTTATGGGGGGACAGGGGGCCAGAAAATTCACCCCTCCACTTT
TRBV7-2	-	TRBJ1-2	TRBD1	CASSWDRESYGYTF	TGTGCCAGCAGCTGGGACAGGGAGTCCTATGGCTACACCTTC
TRBV5-4	-	TRBJ1-1	-	CASSLVDRRNTEAFF	TGTGCCAGCAGCTTGGTCGACAGGCGAAACACTGAAGCTTTCTTT
TRBV4-3	-	TRBJ2-1	-	CASSHRGGAGEQFF	TGCGCCAGCAGCCACCGAGGGGGGGCGGGTGAGCAGTTCTTC
TRBV6-5	-	TRBJ1-4	-	CASSMQGFNEKLFF	TGTGCCAGCAGTATGCAGGGATTTAATGAAAAACTGTTTTTT